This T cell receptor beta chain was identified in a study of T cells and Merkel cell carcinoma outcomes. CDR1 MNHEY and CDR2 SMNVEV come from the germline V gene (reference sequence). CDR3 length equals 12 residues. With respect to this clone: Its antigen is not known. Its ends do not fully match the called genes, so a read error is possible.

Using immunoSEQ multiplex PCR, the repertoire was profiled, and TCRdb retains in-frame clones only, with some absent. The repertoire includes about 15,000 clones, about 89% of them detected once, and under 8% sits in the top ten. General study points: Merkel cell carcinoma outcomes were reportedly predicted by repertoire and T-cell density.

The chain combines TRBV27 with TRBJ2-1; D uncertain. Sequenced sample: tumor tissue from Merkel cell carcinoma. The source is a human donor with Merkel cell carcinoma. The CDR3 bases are TGTACCAGCAGTTTAAGGTGGGGTGAGCAGTTCTTC. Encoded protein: CTSSLRWGEQFF.